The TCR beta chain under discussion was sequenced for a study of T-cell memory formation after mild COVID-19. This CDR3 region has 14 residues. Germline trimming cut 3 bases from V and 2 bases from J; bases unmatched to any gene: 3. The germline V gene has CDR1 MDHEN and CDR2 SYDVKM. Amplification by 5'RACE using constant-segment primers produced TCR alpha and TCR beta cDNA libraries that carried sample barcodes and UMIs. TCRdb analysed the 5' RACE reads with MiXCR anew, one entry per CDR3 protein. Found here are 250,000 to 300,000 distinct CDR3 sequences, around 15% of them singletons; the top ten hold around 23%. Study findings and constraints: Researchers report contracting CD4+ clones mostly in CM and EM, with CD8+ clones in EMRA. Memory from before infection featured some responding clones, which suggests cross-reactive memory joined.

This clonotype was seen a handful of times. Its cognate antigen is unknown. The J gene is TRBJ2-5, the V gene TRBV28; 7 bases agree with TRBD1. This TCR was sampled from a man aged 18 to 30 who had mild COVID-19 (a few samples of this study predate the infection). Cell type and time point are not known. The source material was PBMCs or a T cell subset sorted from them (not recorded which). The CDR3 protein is CASSFRDRQETQYF. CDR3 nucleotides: TGTGCCAGCAGTTTCCGGGACAGACAAGAGACCCAGTACTTC.